The 21 T cell receptor beta chains listed next were all sequenced from one sample in a study of T cell responses to AZD1222 COVID-19 vaccine. Profiled with immunoSEQ multiplex PCR; TCRdb holds only in-frame clones, not every one. The data show roughly 200,000 clones, around 93% seen once. The specimen was peripheral blood, collected 28 days after the second dose of the MenACWY control vaccine. These receptor sequences come from an adult who received the MenACWY meningococcal vaccine as a control.

This clone was seen a single time. This chain connects TRBV2 to TRBJ2-2; D call uncertain. V lost 7 bases, J lost 7 bases, and 10 bases lay in between. Germline V lookup: CDR1 SNHLY, CDR2 FYNNEI. The CDR3 totals 12 residues. In DNA, the CDR3 is TGTGCCAGCAAACTGAACGACGGGGAGCTGTTTTTT. Encoded protein: CASKLNDGELFF.

V is TRBV9 and J is TRBJ1-3; weak D call: TRBD1 (5 bases). Germline V lookup: CDR1 SGDLS, CDR2 YYNGEE. The V and J ends lost 5 bases and 3 bases respectively, with 15 bases between them. This CDR3 has 15 residues. The CDR3 protein is CASSPTGGSGNTIYF. CDR3 DNA sequence: TGTGCCAGCAGTCCTACAGGAGGAAGTGGAAACACCATATATTTT.

This rearrangement joins TRBV30 to TRBJ1-3; a possible D gene is TRBD1 (6 bases). Germline V gene sequence: CDR1 GTSNPN, CDR2 SVGIG (reference sequence). Deletions cut 1 base from V and 5 bases from J, with 9 bases between. The CDR3 runs to 13 residues. The DNA of the CDR3 is TGTGCCTGGAGTGAGAGGGGGAGAAACACCATATATTTT. Its protein is CAWSERGRNTIYF.

The chain employs TRBV4-2 and TRBJ2-2, with D maybe TRBD1 (7 bases). Between the trimmed V and J ends, which lost 3 bases and 0 bases, there was a span of 14 bases. The CDR3 runs to 17 residues. Germline V lookup: CDR1 LGHNA, CDR2 YNFKEQ. CDR3 sequence (DNA): TGTGCCAGCAGCCAGCACACAGGGGAGGCGAACACCGGGGAGCTGTTTTTT. Residues: CASSQHTGEANTGELFF.

The genes are TRBV6-5 and TRBJ1-5; tentative D call: TRBD1 (5 bases). CDR1 and CDR2 from the germline V gene are MNHEY and SVGAGI. Between the trimmed V and J ends, which lost 2 bases and 4 bases, there was a span of 15 bases. This CDR3 spans 16 amino acids. The CDR3 nucleotides are TGTGCCAGCAGTTACGGACCCAGGGCCGGTAATCAGCCCCAGCATTTT. Protein sequence: CASSYGPRAGNQPQHF.

This chain connects TRBV5-4 to TRBJ1-1; a weak D match, TRBD1 (5 bases). The CDR3 totals 17 residues. Germline CDR1 SGHNT, CDR2 YYREEE (reference sequence). The ends were cut back, 4 bases at V and 1 base at J, with 20 bases in the middle. The CDR3 DNA follows: TGTGCCAGCAGCGCGATTGGGGGGTCCCGGGGGAACACTGAAGCTTTCTTT. Translating it yields CASSAIGGSRGNTEAFF.

V gene TRBV18 combines with J gene TRBJ2-7; TRBD1 is a possible D gene (5 bases). The CDR3 loop spans 14 amino acids. V was trimmed by 4 bases and J by 1 base, leaving 11 bases between them. The germline gives CDR1 KGHSH, CDR2 LQKENI. In nucleotides, the CDR3 is TGTGCCAGCTCACTGCGACAGAATTCCTACGAGCAGTACTTC. Its protein product is CASSLRQNSYEQYF.

V usage is TRBV7-8 and J usage is TRBJ2-1; 7 bases are shared with TRBD1. Germline CDR1 is SGHVS and CDR2 is FQNEAQ. This CDR3 has 13 amino acids. V gave up 3 bases and J gave up 6 bases; unmatched junction bases: 2. In DNA form, the CDR3 reads TGTGCCAGCAGCTTCCGGGACAGCAATGAGCAGTTCTTC. This encodes CASSFRDSNEQFF.

The rearrangement links TRBV19 to TRBJ1-2, with D tentatively TRBD1 (5 bases). Germline V lookup: CDR1 LNHDA, CDR2 SQIVND (reference sequence). This CDR3 contains 11 residues. With 4 bases removed from V and 9 bases from J, the gap between germline ends came to 9 bases. The CDR3 nucleotides read TGTGCCAGTAGTACGCGGACAAGCTACACCTTC. Its protein product is CASSTRTSYTF.

The chain couples TRBV5-1 to TRBJ1-2; D perhaps matches TRBD1 (5 bases). V gave up 4 bases and J gave up 8 bases, with 12 bases separating them. In germline, CDR1 is SGHRS, CDR2 YFSETQ. This CDR3 is 12 amino acids long. The CDR3 DNA follows: TGCGCCAGCAGCCCACGGGACGCCGGCTACACCTTC. As protein: CASSPRDAGYTF.

The V gene is TRBV6-6, the J gene TRBJ1-1; no definite D call. V gave up 2 bases and J gave up 7 bases, with 8 bases separating them. This CDR3 spans 12 amino acids. In germline, CDR1 is MNHNY, CDR2 SVGAGI (reference sequence). The CDR3 coding sequence is TGTGCCAGCAGTTACGGGCGCGATGAAGCTTTCTTT. It translates to CASSYGRDEAFF.

J is TRBJ1-6 and V is TRBV19, with a possible D match to TRBD1 (6 bases). V dropped 7 bases and J dropped 10 bases, with 17 bases sitting between them. The CDR3 loop spans 14 amino acids. CDR1 and CDR2 from the germline V gene are LNHDA and SQIVND (reference sequence). The chain's CDR3 is CASKFRDQGSPLHF. The DNA for the CDR3 is TGTGCCAGTAAATTCAGGGACCAGGGGTCACCCCTCCACTTT.

This chain uses TRBV9 with TRBJ2-3; D may be TRBD2 (7 bases). The CDR3 runs to 17 residues. Germline values: CDR1 SGDLS, CDR2 YYNGEE. V was cut by 4 bases and J by 2 bases, with 20 bases left in between. The CDR3 loop reads CASSPRGGGGPTDTQYF. DNA for the CDR3: TGTGCCAGCAGCCCGAGGGGGGGCGGGGGACCCACAGATACGCAGTATTTT.

This rearrangement joins TRBV11-2 to TRBJ2-5; possible D gene TRBD1, 6 bases. Per the germline V gene, CDR1 is SGHAT and CDR2 is FQNNGV. CDR3 length: 15 amino acids. V lost 5 bases and J 4 bases, leaving 17 bases between the germline ends. This CDR3 is CASSLGHQMRETQYF. The DNA for the CDR3 is TGTGCCAGCAGCCTGGGACACCAAATGCGAGAGACCCAGTACTTC. Complete variable domain (other parts from reference TRBV11-2 and TRBJ2-5): EAGVAQSPRYKIIEKRQSVAFWCNPISGHATLYWYQQILGQGPKLLIQFQNNGVVDDSQLPKDRFSAERLKGVDSTLKIQPAKLEDSAVYLCASSLGHQMRETQYFGPGTRLLVL.

This chain uses TRBV5-5 with TRBJ2-5, with TRBD1 matching over 11 bases. The CDR3 is 16 amino acids. The ends lost 0 bases at V and 6 bases at J; junction bases unmatched: 7. Germline assignment: CDR1 SGHKS and CDR2 YYEKEE (reference sequence). CDR3 sequence (DNA): TGTGCCAGCAGCTTGGAACGGACAGGGGGCTTCCAGACCCAGTACTTC. Its translation: CASSLERTGGFQTQYF.

CDR3 amino acids: CASSLNGANVLTF. The CDR3 nucleotides are TGTGCCAGCAGTCTAAATGGGGCCAACGTCCTGACTTTC. The rearrangement links TRBV6-5 to TRBJ2-6, with D hard to call. The CDR3 extends over 13 amino acids. Germline V gene data show CDR1 as MNHEY and CDR2 as SVGAGI. V shed 5 bases and J shed 3 bases, with 5 bases lying between them.

V usage is TRBV4-3 and J usage is TRBJ2-5; TRBD2 matches at 9 bases. Germline V gene lookup returns CDR1 LGHNA and CDR2 YSLEER. The CDR3 is 17 amino acids. Trimming at V came to 0 bases and at J to 3 bases, leaving 8 bases not matched to a gene. CDR3 bases: TGCGCCAGCAGCCAAGAGGGGGGCGGGGGGGATAAAGAGACCCAGTACTTC. This translates into CASSQEGGGGDKETQYF.

This clone was counted a single time. The rearrangement uses TRBV9 and TRBJ2-5; 10 positions agree with TRBD1. Germline V lookup: CDR1 SGDLS, CDR2 YYNGEE. The CDR3 contains 16 residues. Trimming took 0 bases from V and 5 from J; bases not matched to a gene: 7. The CDR3 sequence is CASSVGGTGALETQYF. The CDR3 nucleotides are TGTGCCAGCAGCGTAGGCGGGACAGGGGCCCTGGAGACCCAGTACTTC.

The V gene is TRBV18, the J gene TRBJ1-1; the D gene is possibly TRBD1 (5 bases). CDR1 KGHSH and CDR2 LQKENI come from the germline V gene. This CDR3 has 12 amino acids. V dropped 4 bases and J dropped 8 bases, with 11 bases sitting between them. The CDR3 nucleotides are TGTGCCAGCTCACGACAGCAAAACGAAGCTTTCTTT. Amino acid sequence: CASSRQQNEAFF.

This sequence joins TRBV5-4 and TRBJ1-2; D not certain. Trimming stripped 3 bases from V and 4 bases from J, with 10 bases between. Germline lookup yields CDR1 SGHNT and CDR2 YYREEE (reference sequence). The CDR3 sequence is 13 residues long. CDR3 sequence reads: CASSSESGYGYTF. CDR3 sequence (DNA): TGTGCCAGCAGCTCTGAGTCGGGCTATGGCTACACCTTC. Based on the CDR3 plus reference TRBV5-4 and TRBJ1-2, the full variable domain is ETGVTQSPTHLIKTRGQQVTLRCSSQSGHNTVSWYQQALGQGPQFIFQYYREEENGRGNFPPRFSGLQFPNYSSELNVNALELDDSALYLCASSSESGYGYTFGSGTRLTVV.

The V call is TRBV6-5, the J call TRBJ2-2; no clear D. With 7 bases removed from V and 4 bases from J, the gap between germline ends came to 13 bases. The germline V gene encodes CDR1 MNHEY and CDR2 SVGAGI. The CDR3 length is 14 residues. The chain's CDR3 is CASIKNTGTGELFF. The DNA for the CDR3 is TGTGCCAGCATTAAAAATACGGGCACCGGGGAGCTGTTTTTT.